Listed here are 14 T cell receptor beta chains from one sample, sequenced in a study of human CD8 memory T cell subsets. UMI-labeled 5' RACE was used to make TCR beta libraries. TCRdb reworked the 5' RACE reads into one entry per CDR3 protein, no DNA. This sample's table reports roughly 18,000 distinct CDR3 sequences. Sequenced material: CD8+ T cells from PBMCs. Receptor source: a human donor in good health.

This chain joins TRBV12-3 or TRBV12-4 and TRBJ1-2; TCRdb designates TRBD1, a call that cannot be tested without DNA. The CDR3 has 16 amino acids. CDR3 sequence reads: CASSLAANGGQNGYTF.

The J gene is TRBJ2-1, the V gene TRBV9. CDR3 length: 12 residues. Germline loops: CDR1 SGDLS, CDR2 YYNGEE. CDR3 amino acids: CASSVVPNEQFF.

The V call is TRBV4-1, the J call TRBJ2-5. The germline gives CDR1 MGHRA, CDR2 YSYEKL. The CDR3 is 12 residues long. The CDR3 sequence is CASSQDGQTQYF.

This clonotype is identified as medium-sized (0.01 to 0.1%) from frequency. The gene calls are TRBV4-3 and TRBJ2-1. The CDR3 sequence is 14 residues long. Germline V gives CDR1 LGHNA, CDR2 YSLEER. The CDR3 here is CASSQDLSSYEQFF.

Considering frequency, this clonotype is medium-sized (0.01 to 0.1%). V is TRBV24-1 and J is TRBJ1-4; lacking DNA, the TRBD1 call made by TCRdb goes unchecked. This CDR3 has 16 amino acids. CDR1 and CDR2 from the germline V gene are KGHDR and SFDVKD. The CDR3 region is CATSDRDSDLREKLFF.

The chain carries TRBV6-5 and TRBJ2-1; checking the TCRdb D call of TRBD2 is not possible without DNA. In germline, CDR1 is MNHEY, CDR2 SVGAGI. There are 14 residues in the CDR3. The CDR3 reads CASSSTSHNNEQFF.

This chain links TRBV5-6 with TRBJ2-7. Germline V gives CDR1 SGHDT, CDR2 YYEEEE. CDR3 size: 12 residues. This CDR3 reads CASSLIGYEQYF.

This chain uses TRBV12-3 or TRBV12-4 with TRBJ2-7; the TRBD1 assignment by TCRdb is unverifiable without DNA. The CDR3 runs to 13 residues. The CDR3 spells CASSLGQGVEQYF.

The V gene is TRBV7-6, the J gene TRBJ2-3; TCRdb's assignment of TRBD2 cannot be checked, as there is no DNA. Germline V lookup: CDR1 SGHVS, CDR2 FNYEAQ. This CDR3 is 13 amino acids long. The chain's CDR3 is CASSLGLPDTQYF.

This sequence joins TRBV7-9 and TRBJ2-7. The germline V gene encodes CDR1 SEHNR and CDR2 FQNEAQ (reference sequence). This CDR3 has 15 residues. The CDR3: CASSLDGVSSYEQYF.

The chain is built from TRBV11-2 and TRBJ2-5; TCRdb lists TRBD2, though no DNA is available to test this call. Germline V gene sequence: CDR1 SGHAT, CDR2 FQNNGV. The CDR3 is 15 residues long. The chain's CDR3 is CASSLGGLAIETQYF.

The chain couples TRBV2 to TRBJ2-7; TCRdb proposes TRBD2, but this gene call is untestable without DNA. Germline V gene lookup returns CDR1 SNHLY and CDR2 FYNNEI. This CDR3 contains 13 residues. The CDR3 spells CASSGLAGREQYF. The full variable domain, its missing parts supplied by reference TRBV2 and TRBJ2-7, is EPEVTQTPSHQVTQMGQEVILRCVPISNHLYFYWYRQILGQKVEFLVSFYNNEISEKSEIFDDQFSVERPDGSNFTLKIRSTKLEDSAMYFCASSGLAGREQYFGPGTRLTVT.

The chain recombines TRBV7-8 with TRBJ2-1; TCRdb outputs TRBD2, but without DNA this stays unchecked. The CDR3 runs 17 residues. Germline V gene sequence: CDR1 SGHVS, CDR2 FQNEAQ. CDR3 sequence reads: CASSLAGTSGINNEQFF.

CDR3 residues: CSARSLTIYSYEQYF. The chain employs TRBV20-1 and TRBJ2-7. Per germline, CDR1 DFQATT and CDR2 SNEGSKA (reference sequence). This CDR3 contains 15 residues.